This entry concerns a single T cell receptor (beta chain). It has no known antigen specificity. Base qualities were left out, and no much larger clone turns up one base away. The source of the sample is a study of lymphopenia after photon versus proton radiotherapy (dated by TCRdb to about 2019). Background on the whole study: In patients with gastrointestinal tumors who developed high-grade lymphopenia, the study compared the immunological effects of photon radiation therapy with those of proton radiation therapy. The cohort comprised roughly 20 patients with gastrointestinal tumors who received either photon or proton therapy and then developed lymphopenia. The study aimed to characterize how the two radiation modalities differ in their impact on the immune system.

Broad study findings and their caveats: Across the cohort, a larger post-nadir drop in TCR diversity was inversely correlated with overall survival time among patients who died. Proton-treated patients stayed relatively stable during treatment, while photon-treated patients lost naive T cells and TCR diversity and gained effector/memory populations. After the lymphocyte count nadir, photon-treated repertoires showed oligoclonal expansion, especially of CD8+ Temra cells, which drove the drop in diversity. The authors looked at the survival association only in patients who died, and they framed better survival with proton therapy as a possibility rather than a demonstrated result.

Sequences MNHNS (CDR1) and SASEGT (CDR2) are obtained from the germline V gene. V is clipped by 2 bases and J by 2 bases, and the sequence between their germline boundaries is 13 bases long. The CDR3, from cysteine to phenylalanine, totals 16 residues. Only the CDR3 portion is preserved as DNA: 48 bases, with reading frame beginning at the first base. The protocol used for the library was the immunoSEQ multiplex PCR assay. T cell repertoires were profiled by deep sequencing of rearranged TCR beta loci, alongside multiparametric flow cytometry. The clones in this table, taken by TCRdb from immuneACCESS, are in-frame only. Not every clone is retained; where verified, under half of the shortfall comes from an unresolved V gene, and the cause of the rest is unknown. This sample comprises about 160,000 clones, 70% to 90% of them detected only once. In total, the top ten clones hold around 4.5% of the sample.

This TCR was sampled from a man aged 50 or older with gastric cancer. Recombination joined TRBV6-1 with TRBJ1-5; the D gene remains uncertain. The sample was peripheral blood, taken from a patient treated with photon-based radiotherapy. The CDR3 region has the sequence CASSESGSWRNQPQHF. The sequenced DNA is TGTGCCAGCAGTGAATCAGGTTCATGGCGCAATCAGCCCCAGCATTTT.